One and the same sample provided the 8 T cell receptor beta chains below, sequenced in a study of cytomegalovirus exposure and HLA in healthy donors. The PCR had 60 Vbeta and 13 Jbeta primers. Method: immunoSEQ multiplex PCR; TCRdb's copy keeps in-frame clones and lacks some. The table records 200,000 or so clones, 70% to 80% of them present only once. Specimen: PBMCs. The receptors come from a woman aged 30 to 39 in good health and CMV-seronegative.

This clone came up many times. The chain has TRBV29-1 and TRBJ2-1, with D tentatively TRBD2 (5 bases). The CDR3 covers 14 residues. The V and J ends lost 3 bases and 6 bases respectively, with 15 bases between them. The germline CDR1 and CDR2 sequences are SQVTM and ANQGSEA. The CDR3 loop reads CSVDRLASPNEQFF. In nucleotides, the CDR3 is TGCAGCGTTGACCGGTTGGCTAGCCCCAATGAGCAGTTCTTC.

The gene calls are TRBV7-2 and TRBJ1-2, with 7 bases that match TRBD1. Germline V gene lookup returns CDR1 SGHTA and CDR2 FQGNSA. The CDR3 is 14 residues long. The V gene end was trimmed by 5 bases and the J gene end by 5 bases; junction bases not matched to a gene: 8. The CDR3 protein is CASSPRGRGYGYTF. The CDR3 DNA follows: TGTGCCAGCAGCCCCCGGGGCAGGGGGTATGGCTACACCTTC. Variable domain in full (rest from reference TRBV7-2 and TRBJ1-2): GAGVSQSPSNKVTEKGKDVELRCDPISGHTALYWYRQSLGQGLEFLIYFQGNSAPDKSGLPSDRFSAERTGGSVSTLTIQRTQQEDSAVYLCASSPRGRGYGYTFGSGTRLTVV.

The chain uses TRBV5-1 and TRBJ2-2, with TRBD1 identical over 7 bases. Germline V lookup: CDR1 SGHRS, CDR2 YFSETQ. This CDR3 is 15 amino acids long. Trimming at V came to 4 bases and at J to 1 base, leaving 4 bases not matched to a gene. The CDR3 nucleotides are TGCGCCAGCAGCACGCGGACAGGGAACACCGGGGAGCTGTTTTTT. It yields the protein CASSTRTGNTGELFF. Complete variable domain (other parts from reference TRBV5-1 and TRBJ2-2): KAGVTQTPRYLIKTRGQQVTLSCSPISGHRSVSWYQQTPGQGLQFLFEYFSETQRNKGNFPGRFSGRQFSNSRSEMNVSTLELGDSALYLCASSTRTGNTGELFFGEGSRLTVL.

The chain joins TRBV25-1 to TRBJ2-7; D gene uncertain. With 4 bases removed from V and 3 bases from J, the gap between germline ends came to 13 bases. The CDR3 length is 14 residues. Germline V gene data show CDR1 as MGHDK and CDR2 as SYGVNS. The CDR3 nucleotides are TGTGCCAGCAGTGGTTACAGCAAAGGCTACGAGCAGTACTTC. Its protein is CASSGYSKGYEQYF.

The rearrangement uses TRBV2 and TRBJ2-1; 8 positions agree with TRBD2. The germline gives CDR1 SNHLY, CDR2 FYNNEI. After removal of 8 bases from V and 0 bases from J, the junction contained 9 bases not matched to a gene. There are 16 residues in the CDR3. CDR3 in amino acids: CASELLGTSSYNEQFF. In DNA form, the CDR3 reads TGTGCCAGCGAACTGCTCGGGACTAGCTCCTACAATGAGCAGTTCTTC.

The chain has TRBV7-9 and TRBJ1-1; D unresolved. This CDR3 region has 14 residues. Germline V CDR1 and CDR2: SEHNR, FQNEAQ (reference sequence). V gave up 1 base and J gave up 4 bases, with 10 bases separating them. The CDR3 coding sequence is TGTGCCAGCAGCTTAGACGCGCGGGGCACTGAAGCTTTCTTT. Its translation: CASSLDARGTEAFF. The variable domain in full, completed from reference TRBV7-9 and TRBJ1-1, reads DTGVSQNPRHKITKRGQNVTFRCDPISEHNRLYWYRQTLGQGPEFLTYFQNEAQLEKSRLLSDRFSAERPKGSFSTLEIQRTEQGDSAMYLCASSLDARGTEAFFGQGTRLTVV.

The chain recombines TRBV11-2 with TRBJ2-5; D may be TRBD2 (7 bases). Germline V gives CDR1 SGHAT, CDR2 FQNNGV. V was cut by 8 bases and J by 5 bases, with 21 bases left in between. CDR3 length equals 15 residues. The CDR3: CASCGGIPGGETQYF. In nucleotides, the CDR3 is TGTGCCAGCTGCGGGGGCATCCCCGGGGGGGAGACCCAGTACTTC. Looking up the rest from reference TRBV11-2 and TRBJ2-5 gives the full variable domain: EAGVAQSPRYKIIEKRQSVAFWCNPISGHATLYWYQQILGQGPKLLIQFQNNGVVDDSQLPKDRFSAERLKGVDSTLKIQPAKLEDSAVYLCASCGGIPGGETQYFGPGTRLLVL.

This chain connects TRBV19 to TRBJ2-5; 7 bases match TRBD2. The CDR3 sequence is 13 residues long. Germline CDR1 and CDR2: LNHDA and SQIVND (reference sequence). Trimming at V came to 9 bases and at J to 3 bases, leaving 7 bases not matched to a gene. The CDR3 DNA reads TGTGCCAGCCCTGGGGGAGGGGAAGAGACCCAGTACTTC. Residues: CASPGGGEETQYF.